Sequencing of this TCR beta chain was carried out in a study of regulatory T cells in long-lasting Graves disease. About the research overall: Graves' patients, diagnosed recently, had received antithyroid drugs under 3 months. Findings and caveats of the study: Persistent disease preferred TRBV28, TRBJ1-2 and TRBJ2-5; new disease, TRBV20-1 and TRBJ2-1.

Germline assignment: CDR1 MNHEY and CDR2 SVGEGT. The CDR3 extends over 15 amino acids. V was pared by 7 bases and J by 0 bases, with 15 bases between. The time point: newly diagnosed GD, antithyroid drugs for less than 3 months. After RNA was extracted from PBMCs, the TCR library was made from it. This clonotype was seen ten or more times. Its matching antigen is unknown. Arm-PCR of CDR3 regions and iRepertoire HTBI primers were used to build TCR beta libraries. One entry per CDR3 protein, called by TCRdb with MiXCR from the multiplex PCR reads. This sample carries a few hundred thousand distinct CDR3 sequences, over 12% of them seen once, and the ten largest clones take about 8.3%. The sample was also reused in another study, on T cells in Graves' hyperthyroidism and ophthalmopathy.

Specimen: peripheral blood mononuclear cells (PBMCs), collected at new diagnosis, from a patient treated with antithyroid drugs. The J gene is TRBJ1-1, the V gene TRBV6-2 or TRBV6-3, with D perhaps TRBD1 (5 bases). This TCR came from a woman aged 40-49 years with Graves disease. CDR3 DNA sequence: TGTGCCAGCAATCGAGGTTGGGACCTGAACACTGAAGCTTTCTTT. Translation gives CASNRGWDLNTEAFF.